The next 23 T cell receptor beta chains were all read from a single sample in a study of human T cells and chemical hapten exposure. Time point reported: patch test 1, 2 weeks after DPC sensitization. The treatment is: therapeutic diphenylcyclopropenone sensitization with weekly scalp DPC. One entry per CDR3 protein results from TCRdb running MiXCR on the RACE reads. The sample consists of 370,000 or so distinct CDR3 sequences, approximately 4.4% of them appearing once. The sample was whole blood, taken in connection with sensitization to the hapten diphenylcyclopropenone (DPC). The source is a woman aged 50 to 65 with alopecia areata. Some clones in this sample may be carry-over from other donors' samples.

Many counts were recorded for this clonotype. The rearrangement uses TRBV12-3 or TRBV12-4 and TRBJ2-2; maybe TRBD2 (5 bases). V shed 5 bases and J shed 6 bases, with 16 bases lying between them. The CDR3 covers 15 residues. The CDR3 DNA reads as TGTGCCAGCAGTCTAAGCGGCAGGCGAGCCGGGGAGCTGTTTTTT. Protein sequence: CASSLSGRRAGELFF.

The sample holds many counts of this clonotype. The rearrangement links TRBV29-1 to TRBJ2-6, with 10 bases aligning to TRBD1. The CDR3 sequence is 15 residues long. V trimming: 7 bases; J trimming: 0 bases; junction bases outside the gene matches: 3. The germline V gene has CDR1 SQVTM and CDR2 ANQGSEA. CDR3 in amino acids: CSAGQGGSGANVLTF. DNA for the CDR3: TGCAGCGCTGGACAGGGGGGCTCTGGGGCCAACGTCCTGACTTTC.

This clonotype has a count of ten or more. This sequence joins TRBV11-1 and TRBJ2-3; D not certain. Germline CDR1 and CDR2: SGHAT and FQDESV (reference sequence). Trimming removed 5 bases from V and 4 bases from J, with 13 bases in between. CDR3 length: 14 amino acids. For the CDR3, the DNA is TGTGCCAGCAGCCTAGACGAGGTCGCAGATACGCAGTATTTT. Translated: CASSLDEVADTQYF.

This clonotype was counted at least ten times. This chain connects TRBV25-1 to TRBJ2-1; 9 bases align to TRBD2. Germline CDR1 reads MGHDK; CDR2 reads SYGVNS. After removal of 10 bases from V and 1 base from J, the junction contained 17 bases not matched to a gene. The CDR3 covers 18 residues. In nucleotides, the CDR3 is TGTGCCACCGAGTTAGCGGGGGAGCTCCCGGGGTCCTACAATGAGCAGTTCTTC. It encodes CATELAGELPGSYNEQFF.

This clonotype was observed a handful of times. The CDR3 reads CASSPSHRGEETQYF. The CDR3 region has the DNA TGTGCCAGCAGCCCGTCCCACAGGGGGGAGGAGACCCAGTACTTC. The gene calls are TRBV5-4 and TRBJ2-5; TRBD1 agrees at 8 bases. Looked up from germline, CDR1 is SGHNT and CDR2 is YYREEE (reference sequence). CDR3 length: 15 amino acids. With V trimmed by 4 bases and J by 5 bases, 10 bases remained unmatched.

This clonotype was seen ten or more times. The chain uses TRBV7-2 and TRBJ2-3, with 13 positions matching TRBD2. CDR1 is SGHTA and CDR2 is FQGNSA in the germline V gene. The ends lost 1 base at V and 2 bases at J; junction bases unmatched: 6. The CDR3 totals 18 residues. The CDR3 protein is CASSLEGTSGALTDTQYF. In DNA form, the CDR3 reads TGTGCCAGCAGCTTAGAGGGGACTAGCGGGGCCCTCACAGATACGCAGTATTTT.

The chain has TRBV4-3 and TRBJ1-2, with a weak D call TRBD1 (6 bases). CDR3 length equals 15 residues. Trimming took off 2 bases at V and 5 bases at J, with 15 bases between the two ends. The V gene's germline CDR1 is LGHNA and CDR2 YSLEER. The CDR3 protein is CASSQSDTGIYGYTF. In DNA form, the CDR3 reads TGCGCCAGCAGCCAATCGGACACAGGGATATATGGCTACACCTTC.

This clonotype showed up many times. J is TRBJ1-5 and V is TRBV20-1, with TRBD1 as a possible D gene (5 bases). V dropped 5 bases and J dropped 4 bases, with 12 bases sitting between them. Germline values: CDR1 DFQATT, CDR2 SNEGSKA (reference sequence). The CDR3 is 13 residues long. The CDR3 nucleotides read TGCAGTGCTCGACAGTTAGCTAATCAGCCCCAGCATTTT. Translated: CSARQLANQPQHF.

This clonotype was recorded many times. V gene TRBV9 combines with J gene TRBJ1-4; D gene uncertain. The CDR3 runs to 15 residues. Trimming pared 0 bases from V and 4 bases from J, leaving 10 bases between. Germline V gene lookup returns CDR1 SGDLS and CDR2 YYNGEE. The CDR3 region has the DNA TGTGCCAGCAGCGTAGCGCCCAGCTTTAATGAAAAACTGTTTTTT. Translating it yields CASSVAPSFNEKLFF.

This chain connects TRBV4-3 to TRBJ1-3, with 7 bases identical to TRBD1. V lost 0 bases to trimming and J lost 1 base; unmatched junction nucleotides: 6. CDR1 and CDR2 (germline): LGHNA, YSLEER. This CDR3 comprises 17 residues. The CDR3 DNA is TGCGCCAGCAGCCAAGATCCGGCGACAGGGTCTGGAAACACCATATATTTT. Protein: CASSQDPATGSGNTIYF.

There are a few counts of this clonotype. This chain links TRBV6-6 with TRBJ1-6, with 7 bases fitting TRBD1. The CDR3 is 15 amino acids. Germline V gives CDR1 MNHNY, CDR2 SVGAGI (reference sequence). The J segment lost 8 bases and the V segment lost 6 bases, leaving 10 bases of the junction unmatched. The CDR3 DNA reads TGTGCCAGCAGCCTGAGGGGGCGAACTGATTCACCCCTCCACTTT. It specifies CASSLRGRTDSPLHF.

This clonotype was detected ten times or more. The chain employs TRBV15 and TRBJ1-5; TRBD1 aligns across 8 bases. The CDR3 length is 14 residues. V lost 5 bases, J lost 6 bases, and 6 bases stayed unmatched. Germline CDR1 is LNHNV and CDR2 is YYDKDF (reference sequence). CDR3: CATSPDRGGQPQHF. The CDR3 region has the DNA TGTGCCACCAGCCCCGACAGGGGCGGTCAGCCCCAGCATTTT. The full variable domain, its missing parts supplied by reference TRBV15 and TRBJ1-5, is DAMVIQNPRYQVTQFGKPVTLSCSQTLNHNVMYWYQQKSSQAPKLLFHYYDKDFNNEADTPDNFQSRRPNTSFCFLDIRSPGLGDTAMYLCATSPDRGGQPQHFGDGTRLSIL.

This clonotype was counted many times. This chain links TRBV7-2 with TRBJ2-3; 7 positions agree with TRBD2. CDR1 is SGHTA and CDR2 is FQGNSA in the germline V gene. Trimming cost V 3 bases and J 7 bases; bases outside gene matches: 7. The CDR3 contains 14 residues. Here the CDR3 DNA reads TGTGCCAGCAGCTTCGCGGGAGTGAAAAATACGCAGTATTTT. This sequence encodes CASSFAGVKNTQYF.

The CDR3 protein is CATSRTSGRVGEQYF. Written as DNA, the CDR3 is TGTGCCACCAGCAGGACTAGCGGGAGAGTGGGGGAGCAGTACTTC. The chain employs TRBV15 and TRBJ2-7; 12 positions match TRBD2. There are 15 residues in the CDR3. Trimming removed 3 bases from V and 7 bases from J; junction bases left unmatched: 7. CDR1 LNHNV and CDR2 YYDKDF come from the germline V gene (reference sequence).

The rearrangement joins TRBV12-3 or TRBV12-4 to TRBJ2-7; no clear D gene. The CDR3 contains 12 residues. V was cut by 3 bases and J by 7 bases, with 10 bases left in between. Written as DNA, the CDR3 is TGTGCCAGCAGTTTTGGTCCCCTGGAGCAGTACTTC. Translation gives CASSFGPLEQYF.

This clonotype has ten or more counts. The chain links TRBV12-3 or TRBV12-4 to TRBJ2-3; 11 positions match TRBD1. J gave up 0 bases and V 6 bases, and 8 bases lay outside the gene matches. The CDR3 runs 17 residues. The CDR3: CASRRRTGGDSTDTQYF. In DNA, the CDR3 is TGTGCCAGCAGGCGTAGGACAGGGGGCGATAGCACAGATACGCAGTATTTT.

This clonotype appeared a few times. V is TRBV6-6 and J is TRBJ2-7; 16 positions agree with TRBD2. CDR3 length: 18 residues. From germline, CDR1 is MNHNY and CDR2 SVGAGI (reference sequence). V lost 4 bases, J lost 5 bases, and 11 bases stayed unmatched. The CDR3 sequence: CASSSSGTSGGAIHEQYF. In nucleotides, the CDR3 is TGTGCCAGCAGTTCATCCGGGACTAGCGGGGGGGCCATCCACGAGCAGTACTTC.

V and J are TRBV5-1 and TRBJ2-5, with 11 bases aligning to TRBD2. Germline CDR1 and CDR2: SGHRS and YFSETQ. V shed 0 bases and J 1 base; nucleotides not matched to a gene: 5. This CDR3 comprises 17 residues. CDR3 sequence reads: CASSLGQLAGAQETQYF. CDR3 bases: TGCGCCAGCAGCTTGGGACAACTAGCGGGGGCCCAAGAGACCCAGTACTTC. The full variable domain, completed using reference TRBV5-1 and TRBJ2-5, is KAGVTQTPRYLIKTRGQQVTLSCSPISGHRSVSWYQQTPGQGLQFLFEYFSETQRNKGNFPGRFSGRQFSNSRSEMNVSTLELGDSALYLCASSLGQLAGAQETQYFGPGTRLLVL.

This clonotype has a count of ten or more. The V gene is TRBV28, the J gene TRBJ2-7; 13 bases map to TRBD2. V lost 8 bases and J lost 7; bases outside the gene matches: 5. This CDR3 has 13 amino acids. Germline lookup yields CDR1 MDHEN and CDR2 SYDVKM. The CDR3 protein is CASSGTSGIEQYF. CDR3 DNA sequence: TGTGCCAGCTCTGGGACTAGCGGGATAGAGCAGTACTTC.

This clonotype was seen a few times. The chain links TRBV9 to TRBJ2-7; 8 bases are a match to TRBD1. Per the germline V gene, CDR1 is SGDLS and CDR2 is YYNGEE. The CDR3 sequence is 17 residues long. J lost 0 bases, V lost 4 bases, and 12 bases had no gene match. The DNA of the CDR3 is TGTGCCAGCAGCTTCTTTGGGCAGGGGGCGACCTCCTACGAGCAGTACTTC. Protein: CASSFFGQGATSYEQYF.

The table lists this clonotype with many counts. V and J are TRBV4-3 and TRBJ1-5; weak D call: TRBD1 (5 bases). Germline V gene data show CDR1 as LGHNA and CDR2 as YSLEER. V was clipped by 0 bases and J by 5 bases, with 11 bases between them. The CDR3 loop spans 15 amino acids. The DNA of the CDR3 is TGCGCCAGCAGCCAAGATCTGTCGGGGGATCAGCCCCAGCATTTT. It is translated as CASSQDLSGDQPQHF.

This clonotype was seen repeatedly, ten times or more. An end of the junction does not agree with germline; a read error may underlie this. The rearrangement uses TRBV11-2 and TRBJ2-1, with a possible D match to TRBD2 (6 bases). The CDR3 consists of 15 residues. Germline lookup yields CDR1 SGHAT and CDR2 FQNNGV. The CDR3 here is CASSLDLFGSSPIIF. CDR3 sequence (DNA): TGTGCCAGCAGCTTAGATCTGTTCGGGAGTTCGCCGATCATCTTC.

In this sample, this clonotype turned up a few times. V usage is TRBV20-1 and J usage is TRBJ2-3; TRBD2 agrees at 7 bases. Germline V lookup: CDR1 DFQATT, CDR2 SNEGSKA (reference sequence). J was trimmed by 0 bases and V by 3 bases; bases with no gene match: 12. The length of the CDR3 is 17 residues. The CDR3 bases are TGCAGTGCTAGCCCCCAGGGCGGGAGCGGTAGCACAGATACGCAGTATTTT. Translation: CSASPQGGSGSTDTQYF.